One T cell receptor (beta chain) is described in this entry. This clonotype was counted many times. This receptor's antigen is unknown. Base qualities are missing; no much larger clone stands one base away. The data stem from a study of regulatory T cells in long-lasting Graves disease (dated by TCRdb to 2020 to 2022). Looking at the study overall: In the newly diagnosed Graves' disease group, patients had been taking antithyroid drugs for less than 3 months. Persistent Graves' disease patients were compared with newly diagnosed Graves' disease patients by peripheral blood TCR sequencing and RNA sequencing. A total of 35 or so samples were covered by TCR sequencing, comprising some 13 persistent and around 20 newly diagnosed Graves' disease patients. The study was conducted in China and was registered as a clinical trial. Paper-wide results and their limitations: A larger number of public clonotypes was shared among persistent patients (about 2,700) than among newly diagnosed patients (roughly 1,000). Preferential use of TRBV28, TRBJ1-2 and TRBJ2-5 was observed in persistent disease, whereas TRBV20-1 and TRBJ2-1 were favored in newly diagnosed disease. Persistent Graves' disease patients showed lower TCR Shannon entropy and fewer highly expanded clones than newly diagnosed patients, suggesting clonal expansion. Sequencing and analysis were limited to the TCR beta chain. As a limitation, the authors acknowledged that the small sample size may reduce accuracy. Peripheral blood alone was examined, since thyroid tissue, which constituted the primary lesion, could not be accessed.

The library was built by means of multiplex PCR. Sequencer: Illumina HiSeq 4000. TCR beta libraries were built with iRepertoire HTBI primers and Arm-PCR amplification of CDR3 regions. Before sequencing, the PCR products underwent gel purification. The authors' pipeline ran thus. Gene usage analysis of CDR3 amino acid clonotypes relied on the 55 to 80 TRBV and 14 TRBJ segments identified across samples. Filtered high-quality paired reads were merged into contigs using COPE and FqMerger. BLAST was used to align contigs to IMGT TRBV, TRBD and TRBJ reference genes, and CDR3 was defined according to IMGT. Highly expanded clones were defined as clonotypes with a frequency above 0.1%. Repertoire diversity was measured by Shannon entropy, and V-J evenness by the Gini coefficient. A clonotype found in more than one individual was treated as public. The public reads were run again by TCRdb, first through fastp at Q25 and then through MiXCR, and only productive beta chains were kept. Every CDR3 protein is listed once, alongside the most common genes and DNA of its rows. TCRdb assigned the V and J calls; the authors' analysis was not used. The sample table records under 700,000 distinct CDR3 sequences; about 16% of these occur just once. The biggest ten clones account for approximately 25% of the sample.

According to the study, the label for this sample's time point signals: newly diagnosed GD, antithyroid drugs for less than 3 months. For both TCR sequencing and RNA sequencing, RNA was extracted from PBMCs using TRIzol. The diagnosis of Graves' disease was made according to American Thyroid Association guidelines. Patients for the study were recruited at an endocrinology department in Xi'an, China. Each patient gave approximately 10 milliliters of peripheral blood, collected in an EDTA anticoagulant tube. Ficoll Paque Plus density gradient separation was used to isolate PBMCs, and no further T cell sorting was done. RNA quality was checked with an Agilent 2100 Bioanalyzer and agarose gel, and concentration with a NanoDrop 2000. Relative to germline, V is missing 6 bases and J is missing 1 base, with 8 bases of the junction outside any gene match. CDR1 is given as MDHEN and CDR2 as SYDVKM, both from the germline V gene. The CDR3 starts with the cysteine, ends with the phenylalanine, and has 15 residues. Of all the DNA, just the CDR3 is kept, 45 bases in frame from base 1.

This sample was shared with a second study, whose subject was T cells in Graves' hyperthyroidism and ophthalmopathy. The second publication reports: Stable Graves' hyperthyroidism was defined as no progression to ophthalmopathy during 18 months of follow-up. The hyperthyroidism patients were between 18 and 65 years old and newly diagnosed, with a disease duration of less than 2 months. Any patient with an uncontrolled infection, another autoimmune disease, pregnancy or lactation was excluded. Diagnoses were based on clinical symptoms, serum thyroxine and TRAb, thyroid ultrasound and orbital computed tomography. A first-round RT-PCR of the TCR CDR3 used the HTBI primer set with the Qiagen OneStep RT-PCR kit. Most expanded thyroid clonotypes (frequency above 0.001) were also detected in blood, suggesting blood repertoires may reflect thyroid immune responses. In cross-validation, a model built on a 13 V-J signature told ophthalmopathy apart from stable hyperthyroidism with under 90% sensitivity and around 81% specificity, and in testing the same model reached 80%/75%. During validation, the model predicted progression to ophthalmopathy a median of around six months ahead of onset, with more than 55% sensitivity and about 72% specificity. To identify distinguishing TCR V-J signatures, a discovery cohort of 90 to 100 patients was used, comprising some 45 with Graves' ophthalmopathy and 57 with stable Graves' hyperthyroidism. Prospective prediction of ophthalmopathy was tested in an independent validation cohort of approximately 19 hyperthyroidism patients and 17 patients who later progressed to ophthalmopathy. For training and testing, the 100 or so patients in the discovery cohort were randomly divided in a 7:3 ratio. The study also compared thyroid tissue and blood T-cell repertoires from a handful of Graves' hyperthyroidism patients. Following sampling, methimazole starting at 30 mg daily was given to hyperthyroidism patients, and high-dose intravenous methylprednisolone was given to ophthalmopathy patients. Libraries were constructed in a second round of multiplex PCR, after which size selection and purification were carried out. Paired-end sequencing of the libraries was performed with 100 bp reads on an Illumina HiSeq2000. SOAPnuke was used to process the raw data, with reads discarded if the reads contained adapters or uncalled bases, had a mean Phred below 15, or lacked an exact constant-primer or identifier match. COPE v1.2.5 was used to merge the high-quality paired reads, and each unique nucleotide sequence was defined as a clonotype. MiTCR v1.1 was used to align the clonotypes against IMGT TRBV, TRBD and TRBJ reference segments. Analysis was restricted to V-J combinations with a frequency above 0.0001, which covered roughly 99% of repertoires. A TCS score was defined as the ratio of F50 (clonal expansion) to E x V (chaos), with BLOSUM62-based TCRdist applied between CDR3 peptides within each V-J. Welch's t-statistics and random forest reduced fewer than 550 V-J features to roughly 13, which were used in a naive Bayes classifier (R e1071). Sample size was not statistically predetermined, and blinding of investigators to group allocation was not performed. TCR Vbeta CDR3 sequencing of roughly 140 peripheral blood samples (fewer than 45 ophthalmopathy, 75 hyperthyroidism and approximately 17 progressor patients) is reported in the paper.

The sequence is built from TRBV28 and TRBJ1-2, with 7 bases in between that match TRBD1. The specimen comprised peripheral blood mononuclear cells (PBMCs), sampled at new diagnosis, from a patient treated with antithyroid drugs. The clonotype was recovered from a woman aged 35-65 years with Graves disease. Donor details come from another sample of the same person, matched by shared clones. CDR3 loop: CASRAGGVFNYGYTF. Read as DNA, the sequence is TGTGCCAGCAGAGCAGGGGGAGTATTTAACTATGGCTACACCTTC.